The 9 T cell receptor beta chains reported below all come from one sample, sequenced in a study of response to subunit inactivated influenza vaccine. In TCRdb, the RT-PCR reads were re-called with MiXCR into one record per CDR3 protein. The table has roughly 170,000 distinct CDR3 sequences, around 9% seen once. The specimen was non-naive T cells sorted from PBMCs, collected on the day of vaccination. These receptors all stem from a man aged 50-60 years who received an inactivated influenza vaccine.

This clonotype was detected ten times or more. This chain uses TRBV25-1 with TRBJ2-7, with 7 nucleotides matching TRBD1. CDR3 length: 16 amino acids. CDR1 is MGHDK, CDR2 SYGVNS, per germline. Trimming removed 5 bases from V and 5 bases from J; junction bases left unmatched: 15. Written as DNA, the CDR3 is TGTGCCAGCAGTCCCCAAACGGGACAGCAGTTACACGAGCAGTACTTC. Its protein product is CASSPQTGQQLHEQYF.

This clonotype came up a few times. The chain links TRBV7-2 to TRBJ2-2; 7 bases agree with TRBD1. J lost 7 bases, V lost 1 base, and 6 bases had no gene match. CDR1 and CDR2 (germline): SGHTA, FQGNSA. The CDR3 has 15 amino acids. The CDR3: CASSLGTGFGGELFF. The CDR3 nucleotides are TGTGCCAGCAGCTTAGGGACAGGATTTGGCGGGGAGCTGTTTTTT.

This clonotype was counted many times. The CDR3: CATNLAGADTQYF. Written as DNA, the CDR3 is TGTGCCACAAATCTAGCGGGAGCAGATACGCAGTATTTT. V usage is TRBV24-1 and J usage is TRBJ2-3; TRBD2 aligns across 10 bases. Germline V lookup: CDR1 KGHDR, CDR2 SFDVKD. Unmatched junction bases numbered 4, after V lost 10 bases and J lost 4 bases. The CDR3 has 13 amino acids.

This clonotype was seen a few times. The chain links TRBV7-9 to TRBJ2-1; 7 nucleotides match TRBD2. Germline V gene sequence: CDR1 SEHNR, CDR2 FQNEAQ (reference sequence). The CDR3 extends over 15 amino acids. Trimming removed 4 bases from V and 7 bases from J; junction bases left unmatched: 10. CDR3 nucleotide sequence: TGTGCCAGCAGCTCTATCTGGGCGGGAGCAAATGAGCAGTTCTTC. This codes for CASSSIWAGANEQFF.

The chain joins TRBV7-2 to TRBJ2-1, with 11 bases matching TRBD1. Germline CDR1 SGHTA, CDR2 FQGNSA. This CDR3 has 16 residues. V lost 1 base, J lost 3 bases, and 2 bases stayed unmatched. The CDR3, as DNA: TGTGCCAGCAGCTTAGAGGGGACAGGGGGCTACAATGAGCAGTTCTTC. Translating gives CASSLEGTGGYNEQFF.

The CDR3 region is CASSQQPGRIMNTEAFF. CDR3 nucleotides: TGTGCCAGCAGCCAGCAACCGGGACGAATAATGAACACTGAAGCTTTCTTT. This chain links TRBV7-3 with TRBJ1-1; weak D call: TRBD1 (5 bases). V was pared by 5 bases and J by 0 bases, with 19 bases between. The CDR3 is made up of 17 amino acids. Germline loops: CDR1 SGHTA, CDR2 FQGTGA.

The sample holds many counts of this clonotype. The J gene is TRBJ2-5, the V gene TRBV5-5; no clear D. V lost 0 bases to trimming and J lost 4 bases, with 10 bases between them. The CDR3 runs to 14 residues. Germline lookup yields CDR1 SGHKS and CDR2 YYEKEE (reference sequence). CDR3 DNA sequence: TGTGCCAGCAGCTTGGTAGGCAGGCCAGAGACCCAGTACTTC. It yields the protein CASSLVGRPETQYF.

The rearrangement links TRBV11-2 to TRBJ2-7; D is ambiguous. The germline V gene has CDR1 SGHAT and CDR2 FQNNGV. The CDR3 has 16 residues. V lost 0 bases to trimming and J lost 4 bases, with 16 bases between them. CDR3: CASSLERTPSPYEQYF. The CDR3 DNA sequence: TGTGCCAGCAGCTTAGAACGTACACCCTCCCCTTACGAGCAGTACTTC.

There are a few counts of this clonotype. The chain couples TRBV7-2 to TRBJ2-3, with D uncertain. V gave up 6 bases and J gave up 1 base, with 8 bases separating them. This CDR3 spans 13 amino acids. Germline V gene sequence: CDR1 SGHTA, CDR2 FQGNSA. The chain's CDR3 is CASSPPGTDTQYF. CDR3 bases: TGTGCCAGCAGTCCCCCCGGCACAGATACGCAGTATTTT.